The clone carrying this T cell receptor (beta chain) appeared a single time. Methods used by the authors: Reference gene primers were amplified, and this amplification served to estimate nucleated cell counts. Assay: immunoSEQ multiplex PCR; the TCRdb copy retains only in-frame clones and omits some. That table supplies the V and J calls and clone size; D and trimming were determined from the DNA. The repertoire holds 31,000 or so clones, with 85% as singletons. These data come from a study of blood T cell repertoires in COVID-19. For the study at large: T cells, B-cell-depleted T cells, or PBMCs supplied cDNA or gDNA.

V shed 2 bases, J shed 1 base, and the junction held 5 bases outside the gene matches. This CDR3 spans 15 amino acids. The germline V gene has CDR1 MNHEY and CDR2 SVGAGI. The rearrangement links TRBV6-5 to TRBJ2-7; 7 bases fit TRBD1. Material for sequencing was peripheral blood. The TCR was taken from a human donor in a cohort sampled during active COVID-19. CDR3 in amino acids: CASSYLGQPSYEQYF. The CDR3 coding sequence is TGTGCCAGCAGTTACCTGGGACAGCCGTCCTACGAGCAGTACTTC.